The rows below give T cell receptor beta chains drawn from one sample of a study of CD8 T cells in Susac syndrome. TCRdb fed the immunoSEQ multiplex PCR reads into MiXCR, producing one record per CDR3 protein. This table holds around 190,000 distinct CDR3 sequences, 85% to 95% found once. Input material: CD4+ T cells from PBMCs. The receptors originated from a human donor with Susac syndrome. CDR3s leave out the opening cysteine and the closing phenylalanine or tryptophan. D genes are given only for firm matches.

V gene	J gene	D gene	CDR3 protein
TRBV30	TRBJ2-2	-	AWSVVATGELF
TRBV29-1	TRBJ2-3	TRBD2	SVGLAGGQSQY
TRBV20-1	TRBJ2-5	TRBD2	SARVAGKETQY
TRBV5-4	TRBJ2-1	-	ASSLGSETEQF
TRBV4-3	TRBJ2-5	-	ASSQAEARVPKY
TRBV7-2	TRBJ2-1	-	ASSLARGGSYNEQF
TRBV5-4	TRBJ2-5	-	ASSPDTTRETQY
TRBV4-2	TRBJ1-5	TRBD1	ASSPTGVEADQPQH
TRBV27	TRBJ1-5	TRBD1	ASSFHRGEPQH
TRBV25-1	TRBJ2-7	TRBD2	ASSDPGLAGTYEQY
TRBV20-1	TRBJ2-5	TRBD1	SAWTGTEETQY
TRBV6-5	TRBJ1-5	-	ASSTHGPNQPQH
TRBV12-3/TRBV12-4	TRBJ2-1	-	ASSMDYDNEQF
TRBV7-2	TRBJ1-5	-	ASGLPLRTQH
TRBV3-1	TRBJ2-2	-	ASNQKLVHTGELF
TRBV25-1	TRBJ2-7	-	ASRCYEQY
TRBV29-1	TRBJ2-3	-	SVEGGLWGTDTQY
TRBV29-1	TRBJ1-3	-	SVDSGSGNTIY
TRBV29-1	TRBJ1-2	-	SVSGERYGYT
TRBV29-1	TRBJ2-1	TRBD2	SGQRGGRNEQF
TRBV27	TRBJ1-4	-	ASSPNGGGSNEKLF
TRBV7-9	TRBJ1-2	TRBD1	ASQGEGGYT
TRBV18	TRBJ1-2	-	ASSPSSPRYGYT
TRBV20-1	TRBJ2-7	-	SANPGRRGHEQY
TRBV7-2	TRBJ2-4	TRBD2	ASSFRDSGVTAQY
TRBV5-1	TRBJ2-7	TRBD1	ASSWTPGQAFYEQY
TRBV30	TRBJ2-3	-	AWTQVGDTQY
TRBV18	TRBJ1-5	TRBD1	ASRREGAHNQPQH
TRBV6-1	TRBJ1-4	-	ASSERGRGEKLF
TRBV30	TRBJ2-1	-	AWSRDTYNEQF
TRBV30	TRBJ2-7	-	AWGHYHYEQY
TRBV4-3	TRBJ2-2	-	ASSNPIANTGELF
TRBV19	TRBJ1-6	TRBD1	ASNTDRGRSPLH
TRBV15	TRBJ1-1	-	ATSRDAMTVSSEAF
TRBV29-1	TRBJ2-3	TRBD1	SVVKAGGADTQY